This TCR beta chain was found in a study of blood T cell repertoires in COVID-19. V was clipped by 6 bases and J by 7 bases, with 10 bases between them. Per the germline V gene, CDR1 is SNHLY and CDR2 is FYNNEI. The CDR3 covers 12 residues. Produced via immunoSEQ multiplex PCR; TCRdb's table is partial and in-frame only. Among fewer than 250,000 clones, roughly 84% were seen once, and the ten largest hold approximately 20%. This TCR was recovered from a man aged 25-45 years with active or convalescent COVID-19. Sequenced: peripheral blood. V usage is TRBV2 and J usage is TRBJ1-5, with a tentative D call TRBD1 (6 bases). CDR3 region: CASRNRVQPQHF. The CDR3 region has the DNA TGTGCCAGCAGAAACAGGGTCCAGCCCCAGCATTTT.